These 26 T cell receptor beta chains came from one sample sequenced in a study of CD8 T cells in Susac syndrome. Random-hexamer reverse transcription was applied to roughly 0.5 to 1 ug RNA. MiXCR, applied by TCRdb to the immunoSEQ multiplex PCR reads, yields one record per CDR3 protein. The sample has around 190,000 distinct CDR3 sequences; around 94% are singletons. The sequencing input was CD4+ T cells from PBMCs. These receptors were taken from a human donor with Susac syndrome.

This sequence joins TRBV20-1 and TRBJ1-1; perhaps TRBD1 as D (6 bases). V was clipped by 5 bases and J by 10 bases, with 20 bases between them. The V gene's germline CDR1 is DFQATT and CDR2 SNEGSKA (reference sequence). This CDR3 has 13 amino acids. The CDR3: CSARPDRSSRAFF. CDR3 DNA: TGCAGTGCTCGACCAGACAGGTCCTCCCGAGCTTTCTTT.

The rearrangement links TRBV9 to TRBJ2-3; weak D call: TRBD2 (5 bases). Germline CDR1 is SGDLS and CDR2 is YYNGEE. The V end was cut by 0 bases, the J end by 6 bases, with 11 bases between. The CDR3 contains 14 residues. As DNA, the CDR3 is TGTGCCAGCAGCGTAGAAGCGAGGGTTGATACGCAGTATTTT. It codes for CASSVEARVDTQYF.

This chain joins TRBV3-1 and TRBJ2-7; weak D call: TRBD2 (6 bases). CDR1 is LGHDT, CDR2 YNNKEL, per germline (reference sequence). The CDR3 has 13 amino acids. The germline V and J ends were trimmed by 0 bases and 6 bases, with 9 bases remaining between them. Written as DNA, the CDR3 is TGTGCCAGCAGCCAAGATCGGGGGATCGAGCAGTACTTC. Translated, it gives CASSQDRGIEQYF.

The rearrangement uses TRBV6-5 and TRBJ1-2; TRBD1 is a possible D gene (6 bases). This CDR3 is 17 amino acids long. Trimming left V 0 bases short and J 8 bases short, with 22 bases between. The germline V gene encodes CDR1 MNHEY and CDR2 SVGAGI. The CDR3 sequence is CASSYSDGGRKSRGYTF. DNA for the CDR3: TGTGCCAGCAGTTACTCTGATGGGGGGCGCAAGTCGAGAGGCTACACCTTC.

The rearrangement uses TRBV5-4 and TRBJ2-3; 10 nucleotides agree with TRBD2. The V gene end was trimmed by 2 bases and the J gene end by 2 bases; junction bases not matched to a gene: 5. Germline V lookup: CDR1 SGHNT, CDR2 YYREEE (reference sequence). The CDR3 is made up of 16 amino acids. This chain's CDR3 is CASSFPLAGTTDTQYF. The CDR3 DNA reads TGTGCCAGCAGCTTCCCACTAGCGGGGACCACAGATACGCAGTATTTT.

The CDR3 coding sequence is TGCAGTGCTAGTCCTCTAGCGGGGGTGGGCCAGTACTTC. Protein sequence: CSASPLAGVGQYF. The V gene is TRBV20-1, the J gene TRBJ2-5, with 10 bases fitting TRBD2. Germline CDR1 reads DFQATT; CDR2 reads SNEGSKA (reference sequence). The CDR3 loop spans 13 amino acids. V dropped 3 bases and J dropped 10; count of bases not matched to a gene: 8.

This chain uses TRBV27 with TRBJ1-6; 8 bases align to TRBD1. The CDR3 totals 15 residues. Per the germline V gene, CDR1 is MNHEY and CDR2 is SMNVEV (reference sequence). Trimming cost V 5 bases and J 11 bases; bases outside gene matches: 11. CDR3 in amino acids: CASSRTGQDMTPLHF. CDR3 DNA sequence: TGTGCCAGCAGTCGTACGGGACAGGACATGACACCCCTCCACTTT.

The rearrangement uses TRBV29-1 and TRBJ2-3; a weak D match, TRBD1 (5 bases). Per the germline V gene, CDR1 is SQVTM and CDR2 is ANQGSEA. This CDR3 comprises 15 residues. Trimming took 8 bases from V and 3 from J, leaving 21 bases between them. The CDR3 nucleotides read TGCAGCATAGAGGACACCGCCGATAGAACAGATACGCAGTATTTT. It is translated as CSIEDTADRTDTQYF.

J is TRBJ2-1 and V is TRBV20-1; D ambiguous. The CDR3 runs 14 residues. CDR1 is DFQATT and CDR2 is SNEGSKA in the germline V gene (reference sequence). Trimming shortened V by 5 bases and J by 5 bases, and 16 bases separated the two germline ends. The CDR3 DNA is TGCAGTGCTCTGGACGCGCGCATGAACAATGAGCAGTTCTTC. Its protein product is CSALDARMNNEQFF.

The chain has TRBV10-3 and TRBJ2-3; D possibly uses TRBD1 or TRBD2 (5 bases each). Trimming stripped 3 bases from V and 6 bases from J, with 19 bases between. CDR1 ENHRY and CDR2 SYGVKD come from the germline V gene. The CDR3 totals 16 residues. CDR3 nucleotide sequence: TGTGCCATCAGTGACTCCGGGACGGCCGGCGGGGATACGCAGTATTTT. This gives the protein CAISDSGTAGGDTQYF.

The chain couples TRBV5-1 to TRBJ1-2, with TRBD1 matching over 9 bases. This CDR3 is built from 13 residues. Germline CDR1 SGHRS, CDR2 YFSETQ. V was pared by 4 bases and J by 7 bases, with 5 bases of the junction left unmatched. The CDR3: CASSDRDRAGYTF. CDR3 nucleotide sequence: TGCGCCAGCAGCGACCGGGACAGGGCTGGCTACACCTTC.

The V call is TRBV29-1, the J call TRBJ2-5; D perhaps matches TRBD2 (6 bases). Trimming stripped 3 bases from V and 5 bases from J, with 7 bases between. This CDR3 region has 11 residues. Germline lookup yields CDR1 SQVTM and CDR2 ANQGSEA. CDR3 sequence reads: CSVDAGETQYF. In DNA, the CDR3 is TGCAGCGTTGACGCGGGGGAGACCCAGTACTTC.

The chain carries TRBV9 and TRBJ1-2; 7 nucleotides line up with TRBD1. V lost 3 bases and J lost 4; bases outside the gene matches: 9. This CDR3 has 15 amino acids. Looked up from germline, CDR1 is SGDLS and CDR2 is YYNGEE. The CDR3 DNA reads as TGTGCCAGCAGCGCCGATCCGGGACAGTTCTATGGCTACACCTTC. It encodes CASSADPGQFYGYTF. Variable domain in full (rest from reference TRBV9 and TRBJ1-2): DSGVTQTPKHLITATGQRVTLRCSPRSGDLSVYWYQQSLDQGLQFLIQYYNGEERAKGNILERFSAQQFPDLHSELNLSSLELGDSALYFCASSADPGQFYGYTFGSGTRLTVV.

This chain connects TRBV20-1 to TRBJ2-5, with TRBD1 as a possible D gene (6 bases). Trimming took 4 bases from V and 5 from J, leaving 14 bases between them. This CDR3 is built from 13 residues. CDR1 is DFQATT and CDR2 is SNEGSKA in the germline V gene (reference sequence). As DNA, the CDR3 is TGCAGTGCTAACAGACAGGACGGGGAGACCCAGTACTTC. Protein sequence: CSANRQDGETQYF.

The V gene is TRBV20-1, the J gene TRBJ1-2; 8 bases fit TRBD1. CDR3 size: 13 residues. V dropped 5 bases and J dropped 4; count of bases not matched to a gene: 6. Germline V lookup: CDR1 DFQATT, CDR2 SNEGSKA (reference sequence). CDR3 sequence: CSARSGTGYGYTF. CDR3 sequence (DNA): TGCAGTGCTCGATCCGGGACAGGCTATGGCTACACCTTC.

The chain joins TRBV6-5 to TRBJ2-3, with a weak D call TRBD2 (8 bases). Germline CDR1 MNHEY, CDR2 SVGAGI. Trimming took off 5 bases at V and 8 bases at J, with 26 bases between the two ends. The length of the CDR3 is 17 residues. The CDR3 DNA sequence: TGTGCCAGCAGTCACCTCCTCAGGGGGTTAAGCGGGGGTACGCAGTATTTT. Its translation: CASSHLLRGLSGGTQYF.

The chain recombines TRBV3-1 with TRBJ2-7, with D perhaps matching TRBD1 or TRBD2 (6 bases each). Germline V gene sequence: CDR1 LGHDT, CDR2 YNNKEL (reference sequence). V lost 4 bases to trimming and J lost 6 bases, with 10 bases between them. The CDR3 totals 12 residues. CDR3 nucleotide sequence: TGTGCCAGCAGCCGGGGGGCAGGCGAGCAGTACTTC. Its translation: CASSRGAGEQYF.

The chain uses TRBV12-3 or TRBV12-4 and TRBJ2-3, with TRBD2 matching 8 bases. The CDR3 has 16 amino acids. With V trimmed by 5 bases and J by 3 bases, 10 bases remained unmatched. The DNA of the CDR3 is TGTGCCAGCAGTCCGTTTCGGGGGGGCCCTACAGATACGCAGTATTTT. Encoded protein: CASSPFRGGPTDTQYF.

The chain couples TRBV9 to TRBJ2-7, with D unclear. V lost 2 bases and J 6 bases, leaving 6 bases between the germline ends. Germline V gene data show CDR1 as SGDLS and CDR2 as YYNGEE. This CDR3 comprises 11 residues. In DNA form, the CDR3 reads TGTGCCAGCAGCGTTAGTAGCGAGCAGTACTTC. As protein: CASSVSSEQYF.

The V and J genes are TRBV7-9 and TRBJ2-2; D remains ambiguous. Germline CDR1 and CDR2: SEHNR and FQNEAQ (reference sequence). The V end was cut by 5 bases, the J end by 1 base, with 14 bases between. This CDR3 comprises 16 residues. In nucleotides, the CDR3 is TGTGCCAGCAGCCCCCCCTTGGTGGGGAACACCGGGGAGCTGTTTTTT. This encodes CASSPPLVGNTGELFF.

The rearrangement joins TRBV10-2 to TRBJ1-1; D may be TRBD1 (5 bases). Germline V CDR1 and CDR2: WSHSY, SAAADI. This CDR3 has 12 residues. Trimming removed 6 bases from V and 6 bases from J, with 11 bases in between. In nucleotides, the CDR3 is TGCGCCAGCAGGAGACAGAGCTCTGAAGCTTTCTTT. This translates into CASRRQSSEAFF.

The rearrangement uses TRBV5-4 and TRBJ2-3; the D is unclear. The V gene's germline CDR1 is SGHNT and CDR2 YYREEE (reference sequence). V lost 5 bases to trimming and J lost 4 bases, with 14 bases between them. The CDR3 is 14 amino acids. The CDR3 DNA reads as TGTGCCAGCAGACCGGACCTTCAGGCAGATACGCAGTATTTT. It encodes CASRPDLQADTQYF.

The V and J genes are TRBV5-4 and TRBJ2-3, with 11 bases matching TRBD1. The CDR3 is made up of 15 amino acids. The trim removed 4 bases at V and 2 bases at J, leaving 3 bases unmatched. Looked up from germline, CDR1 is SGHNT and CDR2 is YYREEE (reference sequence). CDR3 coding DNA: TGTGCCAGCAGCCGGGACAGGGGGATCACAGATACGCAGTATTTT. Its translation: CASSRDRGITDTQYF.

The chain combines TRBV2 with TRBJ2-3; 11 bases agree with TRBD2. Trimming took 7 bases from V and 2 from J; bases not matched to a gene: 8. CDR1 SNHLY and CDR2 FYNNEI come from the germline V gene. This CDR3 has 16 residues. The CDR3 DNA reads TGTGCCAGCACTCTACTAGCGGGAGTACCCACAGATACGCAGTATTTT. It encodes CASTLLAGVPTDTQYF.

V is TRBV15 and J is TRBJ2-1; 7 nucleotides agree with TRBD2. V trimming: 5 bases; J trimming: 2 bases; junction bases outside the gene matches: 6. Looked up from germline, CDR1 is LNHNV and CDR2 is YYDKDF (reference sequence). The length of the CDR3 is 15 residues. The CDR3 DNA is TGTGCCACCAGCTTCCGGGACTACCCCTACAATGAGCAGTTCTTC. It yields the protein CATSFRDYPYNEQFF.

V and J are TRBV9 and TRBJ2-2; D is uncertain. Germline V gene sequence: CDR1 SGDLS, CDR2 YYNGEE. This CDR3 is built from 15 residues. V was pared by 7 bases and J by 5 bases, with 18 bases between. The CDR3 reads CASLVGPDPTGELFF. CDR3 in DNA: TGTGCCAGCCTGGTAGGGCCAGATCCTACCGGGGAGCTGTTTTTT.